A single TCR beta chain is shown here with its context. No antigen is known for it. Base quality data are lacking; no much larger clone is found one base away. This sample stems from a study of blood T cell repertoires in COVID-19 (dated by TCRdb to 2018 to 2021). With respect to the entire study: Collaborator samples came from the United States, Italy and Spain and covered acute and convalescent phases of COVID-19. The material from the prospective study consisted of cDNA or gDNA derived from T cells, B-cell-depleted T cells, or PBMCs. The samples were drawn from the first 160 participants of the ongoing ImmuneRACE study and from roughly 1,300 subjects provided by 6 global collaborators. Deeply sampled blood TCRbeta repertoires from subjects exposed to, actively infected with, or recovered from COVID-19 were included in the dataset. A de-identified subject ID, COVID-19 status, age in years and sex were almost always included in the sample metadata. The repertoires were released in a freely available public database meant as a resource for research on the immune response to SARS-CoV-2. Where HLA class I and class II types were available, the types were taken from metadata supplied by the sample provider, not from assay-based typing.

The immunoSEQ Assay, a bias-controlled multiplex PCR, was used to amplify TCRbeta CDR3 regions from genomic DNA. Turning to the authors' computational methods: The number of nucleated cells in each sample was estimated from the amplification of reference gene primers within the assay. To quantify the absolute abundance of each unique TCRbeta CDR3 rearrangement, sequence reads were collapsed and filtered. For each sample, productive Simpson clonality was calculated as the square root of Simpson's diversity index across productive rearrangements. TCRdb carries this immuneACCESS record with in-frame sequences only. Its versions omit some clonotypes, under half of them owing to an unresolved V gene in the studies checked, with the rest unexplained. V and J calls and clone size are those listed in that table; D and trimming were worked out from the DNA. The sample table contains fewer than 110,000 clones; only one count was recorded for 85% of them. The ten largest clones take up more than 1.5% of the sample.

What the research found in general, with its limitations: Clinical and demographic metadata were provided uncurated, with the amount varying by source and participant.

The germline V gene (reference sequence) supplies CDR1 MNHEY and CDR2 SMNVEV. V is cut back by 6 bases and J by 4 bases, with 15 bases in the junction unmatched. The CDR3 runs 18 residues from the cysteine to the phenylalanine. The retained sequence is limited to the CDR3, 54 bases, with the frame set at the first base. The collaborating institutions used their own protocols to collect whole blood in K2EDTA tubes. For TCRbeta analysis, collaborators shipped samples in one of three forms: frozen whole blood, isolated PBMCs, or DNA extracted from either of those sample types. The TCR comes from a woman between 65 and 79 years old with active or convalescent COVID-19. Sequencing input: peripheral blood. The chain was built from TRBV27 and TRBJ1-2, with TRBD1 matching 12 junction bases. The base sequence is TGTGCCAGCAGGACACTCCGGGACAGGGGGCCAGATGGCTATGGCTACACCTTC. It codes for CASRTLRDRGPDGYGYTF.